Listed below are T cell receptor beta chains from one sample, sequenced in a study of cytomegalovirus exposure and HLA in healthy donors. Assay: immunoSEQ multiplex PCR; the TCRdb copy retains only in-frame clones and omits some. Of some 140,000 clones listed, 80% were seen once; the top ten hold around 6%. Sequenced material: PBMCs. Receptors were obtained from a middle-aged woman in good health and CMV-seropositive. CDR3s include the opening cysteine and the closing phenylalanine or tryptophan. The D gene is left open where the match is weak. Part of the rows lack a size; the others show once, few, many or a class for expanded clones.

CDR3: CASSSRETQYF; DNA: TGTGCCAGTAGTTCTCGGGAGACCCAGTACTTC; V: TRBV19; D: NA; size: once; J: TRBJ2-5
CDR3: CASSLAWDRGYGYTF; DNA: TGTGCCAGCAGCTTAGCGTGGGACAGGGGCTATGGCTACACCTTC; V: TRBV7-9; D: TRBD1; size: once; J: TRBJ1-2
CDR3: CASSPGLAGGFNEQFF; DNA: TGTGCCAGTAGTCCGGGACTAGCGGGAGGGTTCAATGAGCAGTTCTTC; V: TRBV19; D: TRBD2; size: few; J: TRBJ2-1
CDR3: CAWSVQMAGSGNTIYF; DNA: TGTGCCTGGAGTGTACAGATGGCAGGCTCTGGAAACACCATATATTTT; V: TRBV30; D: NA; size: NA; J: TRBJ1-3
CDR3: CASSGNRAGGNEQFF; DNA: TGTGCCAGCAGTGGTAACAGGGCGGGCGGCAATGAGCAGTTCTTC; V: TRBV25-1; D: NA; size: once; J: TRBJ2-1
CDR3: CAWSVTLAGDRLFF; DNA: TGTGCCTGGAGTGTGACACTAGCGGGAGATAGGCTGTTCTTC; V: TRBV30; D: TRBD2; size: few; J: TRBJ2-1
CDR3: CASSFRTSGKTYEQYF; DNA: TGTGCCAGCAGTTTCCGGACTAGCGGAAAGACCTACGAGCAGTACTTC; V: TRBV27; D: TRBD2; size: NA; J: TRBJ2-7
CDR3: CASSPRRVEGTEAFF; DNA: TGTGCCAGCTCACCACGGAGGGTCGAGGGGACTGAAGCTTTCTTT; V: TRBV18; D: NA; size: NA; J: TRBJ1-1
CDR3: CASTPRTGPQETQYF; DNA: TGTGCCAGTACCCCCCGGACAGGCCCCCAAGAGACCCAGTACTTC; V: TRBV19; D: TRBD1; size: NA; J: TRBJ2-5
CDR3: CASSLRLAGQGRNYEQYF; DNA: TGTGCCAGCAGCTTAAGACTAGCGGGTCAAGGCCGGAATTACGAGCAGTACTTC; V: TRBV11-1; D: TRBD2; size: NA; J: TRBJ2-7
CDR3: CASSLATRLAETQYF; DNA: TGTGCCAGCAGCTTAGCTACCCGACTAGCAGAGACCCAGTACTTC; V: TRBV13; D: TRBD2; size: NA; J: TRBJ2-5
CDR3: CASSSGGRDTDTQYF; DNA: TGTGCCAGCAGTTCAGGGGGCAGGGACACAGATACGCAGTATTTT; V: TRBV11-3; D: TRBD1; size: NA; J: TRBJ2-3
CDR3: CAALQGNYGYTF; DNA: TGTGCCGCGCTACAGGGGAACTATGGCTACACCTTC; V: TRBV10-3; D: TRBD1; size: NA; J: TRBJ1-2
CDR3: CASSFRGRVNEQFF; DNA: TGTGCCAGCAGTTTTCGCGGGAGGGTAAATGAGCAGTTCTTC; V: TRBV27; D: TRBD2; size: NA; J: TRBJ2-1
CDR3: CASSNQGSNYGYTF; DNA: TGTGCCAGCAGTAATCAGGGATCTAACTATGGCTACACCTTC; V: TRBV28; D: NA; size: few; J: TRBJ1-2
CDR3: CASSALAGAGDTQYF; DNA: TGTGCCAGCAGCGCCTTAGCGGGAGCGGGAGATACGCAGTATTTT; V: TRBV9; D: TRBD2; size: NA; J: TRBJ2-3
CDR3: CASSLFSEETQYF; DNA: TGCGCCAGCAGCTTGTTCAGTGAAGAGACCCAGTACTTC; V: TRBV5-1; D: NA; size: NA; J: TRBJ2-5
CDR3: CASPQGAHLSGANVLTF; DNA: TGTGCCAGTCCTCAGGGGGCCCACCTCTCTGGGGCCAACGTCCTGACTTTC; V: TRBV28; D: TRBD1; size: few; J: TRBJ2-6
CDR3: CASSLGFRAYEQYF; DNA: TGTGCCAGCAGCTTGGGATTCCGAGCCTACGAGCAGTACTTC; V: TRBV5-6; D: NA; size: NA; J: TRBJ2-7
CDR3: CASSVPSGRGGYEQFF; DNA: TGTGCCAGTAGTGTACCTAGCGGGAGAGGGGGCTATGAGCAGTTCTTC; V: TRBV19; D: TRBD2; size: NA; J: TRBJ2-1
CDR3: CASSLSPLAGVGEQYF; DNA: TGTGCCAGCAGTTTAAGTCCACTAGCGGGAGTGGGCGAGCAGTACTTC; V: TRBV27; D: TRBD2; size: NA; J: TRBJ2-7
CDR3: CASSVKAYEQYF; DNA: TGTGCCAGCAGTGTTAAAGCTTACGAGCAGTACTTC; V: TRBV6-1; D: NA; size: once; J: TRBJ2-7
CDR3: CASSLTGSEAFF; DNA: TGTGCCAGCAGCTTGACAGGGTCTGAAGCTTTCTTT; V: TRBV11-2; D: TRBD1; size: NA; J: TRBJ1-1
CDR3: CASSSPRMGAYEQYF; DNA: TGTGCCAGCAGTTCCCCCAGGATGGGAGCCTACGAGCAGTACTTC; V: TRBV28; D: NA; size: NA; J: TRBJ2-7
CDR3: CASSSRQGTQPQHF; DNA: TGTGCCAGCAGCTCCCGACAGGGGACTCAGCCCCAGCATTTT; V: TRBV6-6; D: TRBD1; size: few; J: TRBJ1-5
CDR3: CASSLLGTSGRDNEQFF; DNA: TGTGCCAGCAGTCTCCTCGGGACTAGCGGGAGGGACAATGAGCAGTTCTTC; V: TRBV27; D: TRBD2; size: few; J: TRBJ2-1
CDR3: CASTGYNEQFF; DNA: TGTGCCAGCACCGGCTACAATGAGCAGTTCTTC; V: TRBV27; D: NA; size: few; J: TRBJ2-1
CDR3: CASQRENSPYNEQFF; DNA: TGTGCCAGCCAGCGGGAGAATTCTCCCTACAATGAGCAGTTCTTC; V: TRBV13; D: TRBD2; size: NA; J: TRBJ2-1
CDR3: CASSFATRDIQNTEAFF; DNA: TGTGCCAGCAGCTTCGCCACCCGGGACATCCAGAACACTGAAGCTTTCTTT; V: TRBV7-9; D: NA; size: NA; J: TRBJ1-1
CDR3: CASSPPGQTYEQYF; DNA: TGCGCCAGCAGCCCGCCGGGACAGACCTACGAGCAGTACTTC; V: TRBV5-1; D: TRBD1; size: NA; J: TRBJ2-7
CDR3: CASSLKGPRTQHF; DNA: TGTGCCAGCAGTTTAAAAGGTCCCAGGACCCAGCATTTT; V: TRBV28; D: NA; size: NA; J: TRBJ1-5
CDR3: CASSFSGTGFVEQYF; DNA: TGCGCCAGCAGCTTCTCCGGGACAGGGTTCGTGGAGCAGTACTTC; V: TRBV5-1; D: TRBD1; size: many; J: TRBJ2-7
CDR3: CAWSPGGAGGPTDTQYF; DNA: TGTGCCTGGAGTCCCGGAGGGGCGGGAGGGCCCACAGATACGCAGTATTTT; V: TRBV30; D: TRBD2; size: NA; J: TRBJ2-3
CDR3: CASSLVTGGFNTGELFF; DNA: TGTGCCAGCAGCTTGGTGACGGGAGGGTTTAACACCGGGGAGCTGTTTTTT; V: TRBV5-6; D: TRBD2; size: NA; J: TRBJ2-2
CDR3: CATRGQTYEQYF; DNA: TGTGCCACTAGGGGACAGACCTACGAGCAGTACTTC; V: TRBV15; D: TRBD1; size: NA; J: TRBJ2-7
CDR3: CASSLGTNTDTQYF; DNA: TGCGCCAGCAGCTTGGGGACTAACACAGATACGCAGTATTTT; V: TRBV5-1; D: NA; size: NA; J: TRBJ2-3
CDR3: CASSGTSGRAETQYF; DNA: TGTGCCAGCAGCGGGACTAGCGGGAGGGCCGAGACCCAGTACTTC; V: TRBV7-9; D: TRBD2; size: NA; J: TRBJ2-5
CDR3: CASSRVWGRGTDTQYF; DNA: TGTGCCAGCAGCCGAGTCTGGGGGAGGGGCACAGATACGCAGTATTTT; V: TRBV14; D: TRBD2; size: NA; J: TRBJ2-3
CDR3: CASRLDRGTEAFF; DNA: TGTGCCAGTAGGCTAGACAGGGGCACTGAAGCTTTCTTT; V: TRBV19; D: TRBD1; size: NA; J: TRBJ1-1
CDR3: CASSRDRTSGSQETQYF; DNA: TGTGCCAGCAGTCGAGACCGGACTAGCGGGAGCCAAGAGACCCAGTACTTC; V: TRBV28; D: TRBD2; size: few; J: TRBJ2-5
CDR3: CASSLIQGAETQYF; DNA: TGCGCCAGCAGCTTAATCCAGGGGGCAGAGACCCAGTACTTC; V: TRBV5-1; D: TRBD1; size: NA; J: TRBJ2-5
CDR3: CASSPPLLLAGDGTDTQYF; DNA: TGTGCCAGCTCACCTCCCCTTCTTCTAGCGGGTGATGGTACAGATACGCAGTATTTT; V: TRBV18; D: TRBD2; size: few; J: TRBJ2-3
CDR3: CASSRRLAGSSYEQYF; DNA: TGTGCCAGTAGTAGAAGGCTAGCGGGTAGCTCCTACGAGCAGTACTTC; V: TRBV19; D: TRBD2; size: NA; J: TRBJ2-7
CDR3: CASTLALTYEQYF; DNA: TGTGCCAGCACGCTAGCGTTAACCTACGAGCAGTACTTC; V: TRBV2; D: NA; size: NA; J: TRBJ2-7